This T cell receptor (beta chain) originates from a study of shared clonotypes between healthy human individuals. The germline V gene encodes CDR1 MDHEN and CDR2 SYDVKM. The V gene lost 8 bases and the J gene lost 0 bases, with 16 bases spanning the gap. The CDR3 is 15 residues long. Study-wide results and limits: The diversity represented, both genetic and in exposure history, was limited by few donors.

An assay was performed, and its level was deep. Assay: immunoSEQ multiplex PCR; the TCRdb copy retains only in-frame clones and omits some. The data hold approximately 1.4 million clones, with 98% observed a single time. Comment on this clone: The antigen remains unidentified.

The chain couples TRBV28 to TRBJ1-1; weak D call: TRBD1 (5 bases). The clonotype was recovered from a man aged 30 to 39 in good health. Material for sequencing was naive CD4+ T cells sorted from blood. This sample's subset: CD45RA+ positively selected. For the CDR3, the DNA is TGTGCCAGCCGAAGGGGAATAGCCATGAACACTGAAGCTTTCTTT. Translating it yields CASRRGIAMNTEAFF.